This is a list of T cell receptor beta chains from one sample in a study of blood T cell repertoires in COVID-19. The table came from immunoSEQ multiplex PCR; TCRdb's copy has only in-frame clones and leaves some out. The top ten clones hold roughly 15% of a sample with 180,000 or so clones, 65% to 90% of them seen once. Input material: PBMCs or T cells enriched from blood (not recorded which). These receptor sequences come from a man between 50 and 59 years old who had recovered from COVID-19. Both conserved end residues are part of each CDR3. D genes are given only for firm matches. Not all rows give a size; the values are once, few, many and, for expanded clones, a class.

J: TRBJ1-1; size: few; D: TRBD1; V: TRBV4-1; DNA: TGCGCCAGCAGCCACACATTGGGACAGGGGAACACTGAAGCTTTCTTT; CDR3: CASSHTLGQGNTEAFF
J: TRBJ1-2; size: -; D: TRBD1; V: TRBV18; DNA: TGTGCCAGCTCACAACTAACCTGGGGACAGGGTGAAAATGGCTACACCTTC; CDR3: CASSQLTWGQGENGYTF
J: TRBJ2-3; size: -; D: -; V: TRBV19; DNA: TGTGCCAGTAGTATACGGGACAAAGGCACAGATACGCAGTATTTT; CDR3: CASSIRDKGTDTQYF
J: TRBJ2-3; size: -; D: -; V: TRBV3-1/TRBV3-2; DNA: TGTGCCAGCAGCTCCAAAGAGCGAGCTACGCAGTATTTT; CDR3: CASSSKERATQYF
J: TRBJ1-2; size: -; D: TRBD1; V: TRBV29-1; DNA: TGCAGCGCTGCCTTCGTGGACAGGGCGAACTATGGCTACACCTTC; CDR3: CSAAFVDRANYGYTF
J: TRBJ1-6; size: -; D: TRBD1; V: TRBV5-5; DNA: TGTGCCAGCAGCCTGGGACAGGGAACTCGTAATTCACCCCTCCACTTT; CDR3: CASSLGQGTRNSPLHF
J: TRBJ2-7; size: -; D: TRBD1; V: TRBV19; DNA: TGTGCCAGTGGGACTGACAGGGGCTCCTACGAGCAGTACTTC; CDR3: CASGTDRGSYEQYF
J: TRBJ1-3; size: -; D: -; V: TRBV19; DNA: TGTGCCAGTAGGCCAGACACTAGCTCTGGAAACACCATATATTTT; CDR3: CASRPDTSSGNTIYF
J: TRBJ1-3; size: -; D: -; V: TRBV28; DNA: TGTGCCAGTGTCACTGGGACAAAAGGAAACACCATATATTTT; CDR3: CASVTGTKGNTIYF
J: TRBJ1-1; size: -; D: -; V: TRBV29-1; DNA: TGCAGCGTTCGTTGGGGCACGAACACTGAAGCTTTCTTT; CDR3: CSVRWGTNTEAFF
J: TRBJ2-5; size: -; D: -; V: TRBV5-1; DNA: TGCGCCAGCAGCTTGGATCGGGTCCGGAAGGAGACCCAGTACTTC; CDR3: CASSLDRVRKETQYF
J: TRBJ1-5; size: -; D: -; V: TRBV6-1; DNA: TGTGCCAGCAGTGAAGGGGGACAATATAGCAATCAGCCCCAGCATTTT; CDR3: CASSEGGQYSNQPQHF
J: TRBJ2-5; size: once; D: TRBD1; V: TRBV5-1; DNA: TGCGCCAGCAGCGGTGACAGGGGAGAGACCCAGTACTTC; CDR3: CASSGDRGETQYF
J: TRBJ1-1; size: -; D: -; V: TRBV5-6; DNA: TGTGCCAGCAGCTTGACCGGGACAGAAGCTTTCTTT; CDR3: CASSLTGTEAFF
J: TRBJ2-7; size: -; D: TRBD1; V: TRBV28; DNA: TGTGCCAGCAGTTCAGGGACAGTTATAGCCTACGAGCAGTACTTC; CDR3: CASSSGTVIAYEQYF
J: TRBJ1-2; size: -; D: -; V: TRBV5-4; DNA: TGTGCCAGCAGCTTGTTTTCTGGAGACTATGGCTACACCTTC; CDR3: CASSLFSGDYGYTF
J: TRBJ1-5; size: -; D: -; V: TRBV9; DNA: TGTGCCAGCAGCGTAGGGCAGACTCCATTAGGCAATCAGCCCCAGCATTTT; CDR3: CASSVGQTPLGNQPQHF
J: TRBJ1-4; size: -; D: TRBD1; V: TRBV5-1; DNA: TGCGCCAGCAGCTTGGAGGCAGGGACAGGTGAAAAACTGTTTTTT; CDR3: CASSLEAGTGEKLFF
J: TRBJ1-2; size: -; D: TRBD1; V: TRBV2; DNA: TGTGCCATCCCGACAGGGGGCGGCGGCTACACCTTC; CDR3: CAIPTGGGGYTF
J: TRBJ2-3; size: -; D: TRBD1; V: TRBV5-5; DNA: TGTGCCAGCAGCAAAAGACAGGGGTCGGGCACAGATACGCAGTATTTT; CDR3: CASSKRQGSGTDTQYF
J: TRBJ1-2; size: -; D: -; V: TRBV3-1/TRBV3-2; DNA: TGTGCCAGCAGCCAAGACCCCAGGGTTATATTCTATGGCTACACCTTC; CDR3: CASSQDPRVIFYGYTF
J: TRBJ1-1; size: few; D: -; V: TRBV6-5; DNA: TGTGCCACCGATCCCCCCCCGGGGTTAGGCACTGAAGCTTTCTTT; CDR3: CATDPPPGLGTEAFF
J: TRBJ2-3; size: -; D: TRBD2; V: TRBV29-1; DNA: TGCAGCGTTACTAGCGGGAGCCTCGCGGATACGCAGTATTTT; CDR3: CSVTSGSLADTQYF
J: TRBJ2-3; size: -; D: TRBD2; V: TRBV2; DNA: TGTGCCAGCAGTTTAGCGGGGGTGAGCACAGATACGCAGTATTTT; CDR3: CASSLAGVSTDTQYF
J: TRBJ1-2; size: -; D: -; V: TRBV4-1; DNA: TGCGCCAGCTACGGGGTGGGAGGCTACACCTTC; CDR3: CASYGVGGYTF
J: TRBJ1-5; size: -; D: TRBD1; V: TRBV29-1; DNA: TGCAGCGTCGCCATAGGGACAGGGGGGCAGCCCCAGCATTTT; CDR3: CSVAIGTGGQPQHF
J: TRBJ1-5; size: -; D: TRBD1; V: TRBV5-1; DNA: TGCGCCAGCAGCCCTTCGACAGGGGGCTTACAGCCCCAGCATTTT; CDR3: CASSPSTGGLQPQHF
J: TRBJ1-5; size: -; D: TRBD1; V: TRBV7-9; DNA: TGTGCCAGCAGCTTAGGAAAGGAGGGGGCATACAATCAGCCCCAGCATTTT; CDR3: CASSLGKEGAYNQPQHF
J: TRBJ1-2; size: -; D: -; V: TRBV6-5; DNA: TGTGCCAGCAGTAACCGGGACATCTCTTTGGAATTC; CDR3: CASSNRDISLEF
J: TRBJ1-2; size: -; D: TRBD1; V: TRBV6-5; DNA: TGTGCCATATCCCGGGACAGGGGTATTGGCTACACCTTC; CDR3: CAISRDRGIGYTF
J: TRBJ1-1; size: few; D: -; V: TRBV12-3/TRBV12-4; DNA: TGTGCCAGCAGTTTTGAGCGGAACACTGAAGCTTTCTTT; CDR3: CASSFERNTEAFF
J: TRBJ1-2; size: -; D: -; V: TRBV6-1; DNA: TGTGCCAGCAGTGAAGCCCTCTATGGCTACACCTTC; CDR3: CASSEALYGYTF
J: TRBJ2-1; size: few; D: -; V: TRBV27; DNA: TGTGCCAGCTGCTCGCGACTCACGCCCTACAATGAGCAGTTCTTC; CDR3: CASCSRLTPYNEQFF
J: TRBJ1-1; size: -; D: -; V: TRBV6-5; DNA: TGTGCCAGCAGCACGGGCAGGGTAGCTTTCTTT; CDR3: CASSTGRVAFF
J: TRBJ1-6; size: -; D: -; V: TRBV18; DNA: TGTGCCAGCTCACCGTCACAGTCTGGAAATTCACCCCTCCACTTT; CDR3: CASSPSQSGNSPLHF
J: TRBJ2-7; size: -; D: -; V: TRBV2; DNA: TGTGCCAGCAGTGTCTACAGATCCTACGAGCAGTACTTC; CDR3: CASSVYRSYEQYF
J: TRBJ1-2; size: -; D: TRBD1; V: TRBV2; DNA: TGTGCCAGCAGTGAAGAACAGGGGTACTATGGCTACACCTTC; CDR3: CASSEEQGYYGYTF
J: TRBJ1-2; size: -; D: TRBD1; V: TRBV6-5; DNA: TGTGCCAGCAGTTACAGGGGGCGCGAATCTGGCTACACCTTC; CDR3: CASSYRGRESGYTF
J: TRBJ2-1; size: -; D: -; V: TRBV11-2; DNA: TGTGCCAGCAGCTTAATAAGGAGCTCCTACAATGAGCAGTTCTTC; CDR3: CASSLIRSSYNEQFF
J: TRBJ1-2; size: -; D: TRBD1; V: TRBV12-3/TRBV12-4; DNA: TGTGCCAGCAGTGGGACAGCCTATGGCTACACCTTC; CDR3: CASSGTAYGYTF
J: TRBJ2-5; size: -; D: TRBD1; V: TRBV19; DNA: TGTGCCAGTAGTATTGACAGGGGAATACAAGAGACCCAGTACTTC; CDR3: CASSIDRGIQETQYF
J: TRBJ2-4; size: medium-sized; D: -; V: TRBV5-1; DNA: TGCGCCAGCAGTTGGAGTGCCAAAAACATTCAGTACTTC; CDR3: CASSWSAKNIQYF
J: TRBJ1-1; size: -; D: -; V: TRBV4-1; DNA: TGCGCCAGCAGCCAAGGACAGGTATTGAACACTGAAGCTTTCTTT; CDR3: CASSQGQVLNTEAFF
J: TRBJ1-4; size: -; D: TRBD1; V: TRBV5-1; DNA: TGCGCCAGCAGCTACCAGACAGGGCCTAATGAAAAACTGTTTTTT; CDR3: CASSYQTGPNEKLFF
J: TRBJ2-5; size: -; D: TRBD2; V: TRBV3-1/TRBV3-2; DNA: TGTGCCAGCAGCCGAAATAGCGGGGGACTCAAAGAGACCCAGTACTTC; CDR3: CASSRNSGGLKETQYF
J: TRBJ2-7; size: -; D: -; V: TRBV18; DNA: TGTGCCAGCTCACCCGGCCAGGCTCTGTACGAGCAGTACTTC; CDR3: CASSPGQALYEQYF
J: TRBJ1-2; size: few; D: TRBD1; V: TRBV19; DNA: TGTGCCAGTAGTATAGACGACAGGGGAGGAAATGGCTACACCTTC; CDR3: CASSIDDRGGNGYTF
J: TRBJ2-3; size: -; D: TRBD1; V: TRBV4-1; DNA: TGCGCCAGCAGCCAATCGGACAGGGGCCCAGATACGCAGTATTTT; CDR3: CASSQSDRGPDTQYF
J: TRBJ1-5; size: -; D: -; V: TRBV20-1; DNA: TGCAGTGCTAGTAATTTGCAGGGAACACCCCAGCATTTT; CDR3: CSASNLQGTPQHF
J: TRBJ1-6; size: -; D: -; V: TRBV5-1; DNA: TGCGCCAGCAGCTTGGGACGGACTAATAATTCACCCCTCCACTTT; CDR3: CASSLGRTNNSPLHF
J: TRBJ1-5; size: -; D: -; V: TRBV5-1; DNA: TGCGCCAGCAGCTTGGACAGCTACAATCAGCCCCAGCATTTT; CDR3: CASSLDSYNQPQHF
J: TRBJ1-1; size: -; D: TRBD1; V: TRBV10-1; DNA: TGCGCCAGCGGGACAGGTTACTCTGAAGCTTTCTTT; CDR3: CASGTGYSEAFF
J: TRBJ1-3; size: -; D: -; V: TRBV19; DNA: TGTGCCAGTAGTCTTCCGGGACACTCTGGAAACACCATATATTTT; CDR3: CASSLPGHSGNTIYF
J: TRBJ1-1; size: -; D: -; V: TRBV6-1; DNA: TGTGCCAGCAGTGAAGGGGGGTTAGGGGGAAGGACTGAAGCTTTCTTT; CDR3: CASSEGGLGGRTEAFF
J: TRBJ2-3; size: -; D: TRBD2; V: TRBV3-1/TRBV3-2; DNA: TGTGCCAGCAGCCAAGGCCGTCTAGCGGTAGCAGATACGCAGTATTTT; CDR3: CASSQGRLAVADTQYF
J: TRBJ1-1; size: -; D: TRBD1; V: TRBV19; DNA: TGTGCCAGTAGTATAACCGGGACAGCCAACACTGAAGCTTTCTTT; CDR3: CASSITGTANTEAFF
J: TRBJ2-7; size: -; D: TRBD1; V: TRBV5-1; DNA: TGCGCCAGCAGCTTGGCGGGACAGGGATCAACTACGTACGAGCAGTACTTC; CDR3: CASSLAGQGSTTYEQYF